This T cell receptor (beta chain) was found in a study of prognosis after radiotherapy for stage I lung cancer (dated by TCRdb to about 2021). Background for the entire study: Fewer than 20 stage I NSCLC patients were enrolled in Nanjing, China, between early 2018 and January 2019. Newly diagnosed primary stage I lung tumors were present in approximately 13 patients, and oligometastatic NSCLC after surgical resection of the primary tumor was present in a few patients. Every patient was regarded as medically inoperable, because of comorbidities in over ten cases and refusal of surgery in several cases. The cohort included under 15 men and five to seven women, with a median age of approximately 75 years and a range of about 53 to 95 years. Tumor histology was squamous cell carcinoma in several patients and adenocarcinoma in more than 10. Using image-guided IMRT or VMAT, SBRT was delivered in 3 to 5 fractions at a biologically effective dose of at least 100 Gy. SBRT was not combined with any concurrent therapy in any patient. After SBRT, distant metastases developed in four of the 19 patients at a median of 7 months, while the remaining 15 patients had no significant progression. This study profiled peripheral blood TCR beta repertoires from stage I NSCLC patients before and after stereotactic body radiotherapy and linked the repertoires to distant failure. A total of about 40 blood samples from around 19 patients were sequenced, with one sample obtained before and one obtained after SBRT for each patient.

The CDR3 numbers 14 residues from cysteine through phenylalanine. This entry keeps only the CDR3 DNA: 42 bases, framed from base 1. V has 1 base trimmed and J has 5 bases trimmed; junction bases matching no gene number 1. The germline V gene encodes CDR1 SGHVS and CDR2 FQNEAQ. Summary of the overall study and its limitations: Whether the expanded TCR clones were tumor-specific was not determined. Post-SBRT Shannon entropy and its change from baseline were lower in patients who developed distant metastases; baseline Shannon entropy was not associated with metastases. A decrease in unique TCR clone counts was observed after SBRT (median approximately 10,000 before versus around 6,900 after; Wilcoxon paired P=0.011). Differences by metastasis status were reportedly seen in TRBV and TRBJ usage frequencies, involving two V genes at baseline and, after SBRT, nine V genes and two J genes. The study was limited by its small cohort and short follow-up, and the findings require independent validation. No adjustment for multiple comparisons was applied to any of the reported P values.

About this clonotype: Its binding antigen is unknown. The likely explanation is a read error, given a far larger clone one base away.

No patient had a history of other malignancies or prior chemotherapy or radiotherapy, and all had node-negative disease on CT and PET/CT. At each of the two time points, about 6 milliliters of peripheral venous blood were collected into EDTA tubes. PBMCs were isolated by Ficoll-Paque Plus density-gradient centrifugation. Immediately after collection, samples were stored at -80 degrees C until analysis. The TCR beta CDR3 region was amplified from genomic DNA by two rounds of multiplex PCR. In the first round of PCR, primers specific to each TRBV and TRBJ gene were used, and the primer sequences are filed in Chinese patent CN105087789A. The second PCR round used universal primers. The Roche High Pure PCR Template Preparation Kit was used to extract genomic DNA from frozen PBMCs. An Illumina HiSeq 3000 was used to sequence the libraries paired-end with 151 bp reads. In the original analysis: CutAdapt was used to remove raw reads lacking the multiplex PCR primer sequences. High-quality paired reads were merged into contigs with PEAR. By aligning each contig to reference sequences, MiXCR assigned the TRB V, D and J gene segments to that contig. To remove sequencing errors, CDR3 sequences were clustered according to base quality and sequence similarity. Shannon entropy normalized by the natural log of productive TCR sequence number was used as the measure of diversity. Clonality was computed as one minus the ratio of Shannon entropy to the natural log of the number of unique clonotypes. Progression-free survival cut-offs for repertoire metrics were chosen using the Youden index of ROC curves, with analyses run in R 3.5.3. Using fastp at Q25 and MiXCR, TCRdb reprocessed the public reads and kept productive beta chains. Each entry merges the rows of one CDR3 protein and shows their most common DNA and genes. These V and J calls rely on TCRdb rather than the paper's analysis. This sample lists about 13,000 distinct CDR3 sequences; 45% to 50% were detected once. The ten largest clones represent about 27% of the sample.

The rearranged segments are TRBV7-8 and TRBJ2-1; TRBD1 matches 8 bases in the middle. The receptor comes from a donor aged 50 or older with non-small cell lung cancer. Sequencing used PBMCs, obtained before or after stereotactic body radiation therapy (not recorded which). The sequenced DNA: TGTGCCAGCAGCTTAGACAGGGGGGACAATGAGCAGTTCTTC. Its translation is CASSLDRGDNEQFF.